This T cell receptor beta chain was profiled in a study of shared clonotypes between healthy human individuals. The table came from immunoSEQ multiplex PCR; TCRdb's copy has only in-frame clones and leaves some out. The sample includes roughly 2.1 million clones, 93% of them seen just once. This clone was counted a single time. Other nucleotide sequences in the sample specify the same CDR3. CD45RO-negative CD8 cells positively selected for CCR7 made up the naive population, which excluded terminally differentiated effector memory CD45RA+ cells. Each donor was a Caucasian adult residing in Nashville, Tennessee. Trimming left V 3 bases short and J 0 bases short, with 3 bases between. CDR3 length equals 12 residues. The V gene's germline CDR1 is SGHAT and CDR2 FQNNGV.

The sequence derives from a man between 18 and 29 years old in good health. Some clones in this sample may be carry-over from other donors' samples. The chain links TRBV11-2 to TRBJ2-7; D gene uncertain. Sequenced input: naive CD8+ T cells from PBMCs. Written as DNA, the CDR3 is TGTGCCAGCAGCTTCACCTCCTACGAGCAGTACTTC. Its translation is CASSFTSYEQYF.